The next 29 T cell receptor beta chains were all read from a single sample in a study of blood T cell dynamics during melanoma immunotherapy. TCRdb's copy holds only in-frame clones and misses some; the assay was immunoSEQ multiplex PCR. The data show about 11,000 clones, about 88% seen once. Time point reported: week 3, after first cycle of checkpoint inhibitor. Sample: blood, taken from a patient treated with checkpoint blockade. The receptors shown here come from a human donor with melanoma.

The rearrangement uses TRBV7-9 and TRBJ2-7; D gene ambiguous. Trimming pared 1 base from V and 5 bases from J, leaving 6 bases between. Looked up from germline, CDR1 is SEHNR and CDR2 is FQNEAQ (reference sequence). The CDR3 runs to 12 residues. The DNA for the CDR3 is TGTGCCAGCAGCTTAGTCGAGAACGAGCAGTACTTC. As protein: CASSLVENEQYF.

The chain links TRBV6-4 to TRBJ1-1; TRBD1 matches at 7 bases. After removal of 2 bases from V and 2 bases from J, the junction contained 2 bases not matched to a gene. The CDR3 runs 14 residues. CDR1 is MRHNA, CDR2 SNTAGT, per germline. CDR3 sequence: CASSDHRGNTEAFF. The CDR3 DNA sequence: TGTGCCAGCAGTGACCACAGGGGAAACACTGAAGCTTTCTTT.

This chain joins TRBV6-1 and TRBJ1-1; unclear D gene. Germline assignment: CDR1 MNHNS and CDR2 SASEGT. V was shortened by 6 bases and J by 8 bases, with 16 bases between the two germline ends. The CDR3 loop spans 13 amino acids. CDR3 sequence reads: CASSDPQTREAFF. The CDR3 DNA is TGTGCCAGCAGCGATCCACAGACCCGAGAAGCTTTCTTT.

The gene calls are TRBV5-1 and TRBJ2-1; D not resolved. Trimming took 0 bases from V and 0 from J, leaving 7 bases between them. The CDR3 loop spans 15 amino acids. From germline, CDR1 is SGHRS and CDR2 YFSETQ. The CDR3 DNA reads TGCGCCAGCAGCTTGGCGATATACTCCTACAATGAGCAGTTCTTC. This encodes CASSLAIYSYNEQFF.

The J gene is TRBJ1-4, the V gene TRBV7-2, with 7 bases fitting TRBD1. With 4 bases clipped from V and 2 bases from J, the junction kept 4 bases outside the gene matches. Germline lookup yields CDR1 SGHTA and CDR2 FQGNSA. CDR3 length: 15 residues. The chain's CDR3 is CASSSHRGTNEKLFF. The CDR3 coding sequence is TGTGCCAGCAGCTCCCACAGGGGTACTAATGAAAAACTGTTTTTT.

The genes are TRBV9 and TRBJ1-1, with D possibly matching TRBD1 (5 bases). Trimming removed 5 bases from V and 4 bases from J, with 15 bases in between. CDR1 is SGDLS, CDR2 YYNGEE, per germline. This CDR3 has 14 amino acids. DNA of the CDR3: TGTGCCAGCAGTAGCCCTGGCGGGGGCACTGAAGCTTTCTTT. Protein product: CASSSPGGGTEAFF. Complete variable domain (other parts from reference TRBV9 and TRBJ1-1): DSGVTQTPKHLITATGQRVTLRCSPRSGDLSVYWYQQSLDQGLQFLIQYYNGEERAKGNILERFSAQQFPDLHSELNLSSLELGDSALYFCASSSPGGGTEAFFGQGTRLTVV.

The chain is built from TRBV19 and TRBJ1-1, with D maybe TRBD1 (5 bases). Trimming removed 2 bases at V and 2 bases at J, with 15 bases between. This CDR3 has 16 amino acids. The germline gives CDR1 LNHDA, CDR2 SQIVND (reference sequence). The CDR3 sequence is CASSIMVWGGNTEAFF. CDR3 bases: TGTGCCAGTAGTATAATGGTTTGGGGCGGTAACACTGAAGCTTTCTTT.

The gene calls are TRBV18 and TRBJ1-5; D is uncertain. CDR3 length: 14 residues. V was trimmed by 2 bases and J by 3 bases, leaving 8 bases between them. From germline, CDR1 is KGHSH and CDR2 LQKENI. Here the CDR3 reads CASSPSNNNQPQHF. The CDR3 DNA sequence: TGTGCCAGCTCACCATCCAATAACAATCAGCCCCAGCATTTT.

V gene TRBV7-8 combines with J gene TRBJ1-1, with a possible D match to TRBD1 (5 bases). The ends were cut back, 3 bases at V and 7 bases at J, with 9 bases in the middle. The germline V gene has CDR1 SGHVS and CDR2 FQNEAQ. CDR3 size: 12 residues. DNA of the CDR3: TGTGCCAGCAGCTTTACCCAGGGTGAAGCTTTCTTT. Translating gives CASSFTQGEAFF. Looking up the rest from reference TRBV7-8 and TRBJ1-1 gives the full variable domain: GAGVSQSPRYKVAKRGQDVALRCDPISGHVSLFWYQQALGQGPEFLTYFQNEAQLDKSGLPSDRFFAERPEGSVSTLKIQRTQQEDSAVYLCASSFTQGEAFFGQGTRLTVV.

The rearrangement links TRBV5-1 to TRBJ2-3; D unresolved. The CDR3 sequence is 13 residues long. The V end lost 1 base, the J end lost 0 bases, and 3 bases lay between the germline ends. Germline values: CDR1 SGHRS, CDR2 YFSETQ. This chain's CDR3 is CASSLISTDTQYF. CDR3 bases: TGCGCCAGCAGCTTGATTAGCACAGATACGCAGTATTTT.

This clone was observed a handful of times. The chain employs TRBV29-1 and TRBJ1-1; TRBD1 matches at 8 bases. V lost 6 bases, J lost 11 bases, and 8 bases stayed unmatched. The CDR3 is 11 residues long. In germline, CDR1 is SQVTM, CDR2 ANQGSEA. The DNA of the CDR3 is TGCAGCGTCGGAACGGACAGGGCGGCTTTCTTT. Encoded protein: CSVGTDRAAFF.

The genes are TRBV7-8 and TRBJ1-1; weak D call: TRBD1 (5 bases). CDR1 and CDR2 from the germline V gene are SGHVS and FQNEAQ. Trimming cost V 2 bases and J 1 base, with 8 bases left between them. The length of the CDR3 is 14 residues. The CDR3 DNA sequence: TGTGCCAGCAGCTTAAGAACAGGGAACACTGAAGCTTTCTTT. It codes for CASSLRTGNTEAFF.

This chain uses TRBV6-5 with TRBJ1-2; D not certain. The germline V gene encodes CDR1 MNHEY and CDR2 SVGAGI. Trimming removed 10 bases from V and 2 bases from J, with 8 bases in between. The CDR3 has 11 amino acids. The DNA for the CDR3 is TGTGCCACCTGGCACAACTATGGCTACACCTTC. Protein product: CATWHNYGYTF.

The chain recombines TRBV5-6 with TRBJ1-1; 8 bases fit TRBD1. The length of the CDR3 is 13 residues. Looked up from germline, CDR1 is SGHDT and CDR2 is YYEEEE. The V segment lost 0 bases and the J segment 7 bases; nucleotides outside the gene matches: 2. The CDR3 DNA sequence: TGTGCCAGCAGCTTGGAAGACAGGGGTGAAGCTTTCTTT. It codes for CASSLEDRGEAFF.

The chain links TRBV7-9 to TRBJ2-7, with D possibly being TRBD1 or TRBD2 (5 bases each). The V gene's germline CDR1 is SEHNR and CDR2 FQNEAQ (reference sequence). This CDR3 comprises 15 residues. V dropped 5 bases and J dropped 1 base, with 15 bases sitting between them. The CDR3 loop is CASSLIRDGSYEQYF. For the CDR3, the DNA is TGTGCCAGCAGCCTCATACGGGACGGATCCTACGAGCAGTACTTC.

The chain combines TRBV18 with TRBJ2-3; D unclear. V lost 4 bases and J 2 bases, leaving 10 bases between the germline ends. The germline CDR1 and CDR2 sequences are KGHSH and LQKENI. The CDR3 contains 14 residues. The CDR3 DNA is TGTGCCAGCTCACTTCGTCCCTCCACAGATACGCAGTATTTT. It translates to CASSLRPSTDTQYF.

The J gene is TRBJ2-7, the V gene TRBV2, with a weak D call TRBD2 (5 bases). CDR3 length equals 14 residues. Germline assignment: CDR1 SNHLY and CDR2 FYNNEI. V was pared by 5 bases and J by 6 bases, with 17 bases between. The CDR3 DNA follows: TGTGCCAGCAGTACCCGAGGTAGAGGACTCGAGCAGTACTTC. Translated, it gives CASSTRGRGLEQYF.

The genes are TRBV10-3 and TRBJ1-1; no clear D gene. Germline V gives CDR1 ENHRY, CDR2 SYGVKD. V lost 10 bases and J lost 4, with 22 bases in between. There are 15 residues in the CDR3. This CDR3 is CATGIPRRRSTEAFF. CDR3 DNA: TGTGCCACGGGGATACCGAGGAGAAGGAGCACTGAAGCTTTCTTT.

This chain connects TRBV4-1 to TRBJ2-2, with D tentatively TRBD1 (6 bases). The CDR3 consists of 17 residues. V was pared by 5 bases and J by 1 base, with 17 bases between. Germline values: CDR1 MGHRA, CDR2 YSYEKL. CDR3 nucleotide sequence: TGCGCCAGCAGCTTTAGCCAGTTCAGGGGGAACACCGGGGAGCTGTTTTTT. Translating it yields CASSFSQFRGNTGELFF.

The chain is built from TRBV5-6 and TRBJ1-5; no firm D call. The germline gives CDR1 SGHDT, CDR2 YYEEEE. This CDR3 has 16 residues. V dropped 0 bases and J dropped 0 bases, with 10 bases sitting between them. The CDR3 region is CASSLDGGYSNQPQHF. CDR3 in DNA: TGTGCCAGCAGCTTGGACGGAGGTTATAGCAATCAGCCCCAGCATTTT.

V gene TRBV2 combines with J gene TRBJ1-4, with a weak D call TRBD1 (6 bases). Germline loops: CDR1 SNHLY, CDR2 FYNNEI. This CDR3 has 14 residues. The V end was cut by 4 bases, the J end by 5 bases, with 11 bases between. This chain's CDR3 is CASSAETGNEKLFF. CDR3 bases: TGTGCCAGCAGTGCCGAGACAGGCAATGAAAAACTGTTTTTT.

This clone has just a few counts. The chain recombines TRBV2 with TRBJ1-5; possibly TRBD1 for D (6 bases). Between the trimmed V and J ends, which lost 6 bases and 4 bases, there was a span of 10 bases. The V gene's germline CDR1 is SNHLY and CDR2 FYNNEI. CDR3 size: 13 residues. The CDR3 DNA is TGTGCCAGCAGGCCAGGGGCTAATCAGCCCCAGCATTTT. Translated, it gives CASRPGANQPQHF.

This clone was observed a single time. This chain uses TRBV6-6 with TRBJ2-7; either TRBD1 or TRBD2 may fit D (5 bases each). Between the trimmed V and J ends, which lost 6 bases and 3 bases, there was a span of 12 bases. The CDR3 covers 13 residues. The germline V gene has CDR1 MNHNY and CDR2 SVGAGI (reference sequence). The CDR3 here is CASSPGGSYEQYF. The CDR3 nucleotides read TGTGCCAGCAGCCCTGGGGGTAGCTACGAGCAGTACTTC.

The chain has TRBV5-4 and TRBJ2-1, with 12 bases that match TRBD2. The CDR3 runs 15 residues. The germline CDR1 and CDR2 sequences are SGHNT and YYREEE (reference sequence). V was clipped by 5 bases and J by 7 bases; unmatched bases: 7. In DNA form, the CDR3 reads TGTGCCAGCAGTCCTAGCGGGGGGGCTGGAAATGAGCAGTTCTTC. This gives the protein CASSPSGGAGNEQFF.

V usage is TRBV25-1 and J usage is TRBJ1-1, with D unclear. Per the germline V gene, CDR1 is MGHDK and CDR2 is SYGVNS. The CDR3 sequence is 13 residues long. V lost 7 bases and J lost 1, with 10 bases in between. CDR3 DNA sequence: TGTGCCAGCAAACGGGCACGGAACACTGAAGCTTTCTTT. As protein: CASKRARNTEAFF.

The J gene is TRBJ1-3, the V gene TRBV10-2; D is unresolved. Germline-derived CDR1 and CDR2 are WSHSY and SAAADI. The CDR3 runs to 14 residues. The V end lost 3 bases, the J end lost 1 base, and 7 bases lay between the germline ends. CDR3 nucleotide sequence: TGCGCCAGCAGTGACTCCGCATCTGGAAACACCATATATTTT. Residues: CASSDSASGNTIYF.

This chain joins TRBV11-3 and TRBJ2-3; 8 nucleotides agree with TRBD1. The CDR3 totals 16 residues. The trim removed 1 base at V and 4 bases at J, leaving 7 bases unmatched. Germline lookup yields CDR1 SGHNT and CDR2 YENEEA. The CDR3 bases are TGTGCCAGCAGCTTAGTCCAGGGGGCTTCGGCAGATACGCAGTATTTT. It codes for CASSLVQGASADTQYF. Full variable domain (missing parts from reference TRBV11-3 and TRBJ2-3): EAGVVQSPRYKIIEKKQPVAFWCNPISGHNTLYWYLQNLGQGPELLIRYENEEAVDDSQLPKDRFSAERLKGVDSTLKIQPAELGDSAVYLCASSLVQGASADTQYFGPGTRLTVL.

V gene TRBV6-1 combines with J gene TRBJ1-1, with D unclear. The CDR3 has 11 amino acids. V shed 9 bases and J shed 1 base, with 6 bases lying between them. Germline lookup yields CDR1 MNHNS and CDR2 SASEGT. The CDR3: CASNANTEAFF. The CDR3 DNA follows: TGTGCCAGTAATGCGAACACTGAAGCTTTCTTT.

Written as DNA, the CDR3 is TGCGCCAGCAGCTTACAGGGGGCCAACGAGCAGTACTTC. Amino acids: CASSLQGANEQYF. This chain joins TRBV5-1 and TRBJ2-7; 9 bases align to TRBD1. Germline V gene sequence: CDR1 SGHRS, CDR2 YFSETQ. The V gene end was trimmed by 2 bases and the J gene end by 5 bases; junction bases not matched to a gene: 2. CDR3 size: 13 residues.